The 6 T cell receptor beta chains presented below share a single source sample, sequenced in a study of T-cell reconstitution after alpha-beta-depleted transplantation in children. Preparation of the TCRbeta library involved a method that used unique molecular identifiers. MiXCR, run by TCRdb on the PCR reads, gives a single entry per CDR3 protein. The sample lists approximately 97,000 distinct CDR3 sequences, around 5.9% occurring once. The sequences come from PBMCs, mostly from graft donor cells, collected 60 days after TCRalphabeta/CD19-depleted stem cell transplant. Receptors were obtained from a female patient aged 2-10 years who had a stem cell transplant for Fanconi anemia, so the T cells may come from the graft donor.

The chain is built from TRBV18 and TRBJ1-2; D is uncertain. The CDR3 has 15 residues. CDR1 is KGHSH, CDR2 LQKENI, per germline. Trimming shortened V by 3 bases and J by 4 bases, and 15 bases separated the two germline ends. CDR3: CASSPQPDPIYGYTF. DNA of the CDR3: TGTGCCAGCTCACCGCAACCAGACCCGATCTATGGCTACACCTTC. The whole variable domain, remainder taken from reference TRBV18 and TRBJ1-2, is NAGVMQNPRHLVRRRGQEARLRCSPMKGHSHVYWYRQLPEEGLKFMVYLQKENIIDESGMPKERFSAEFPKEGPSILRIQQVVRGDSAAYFCASSPQPDPIYGYTFGSGTRLTVV.

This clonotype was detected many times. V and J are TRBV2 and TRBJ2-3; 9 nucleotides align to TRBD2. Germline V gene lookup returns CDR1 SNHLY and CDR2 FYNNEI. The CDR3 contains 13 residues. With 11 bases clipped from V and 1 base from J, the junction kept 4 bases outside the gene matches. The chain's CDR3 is CAGRTSGTDTQYF. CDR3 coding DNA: TGTGCCGGCCGGACTAGCGGCACAGATACGCAGTATTTT. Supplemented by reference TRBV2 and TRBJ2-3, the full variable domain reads EPEVTQTPSHQVTQMGQEVILRCVPISNHLYFYWYRQILGQKVEFLVSFYNNEISEKSEIFDDQFSVERPDGSNFTLKIRSTKLEDSAMYFCAGRTSGTDTQYFGPGTRLTVL.

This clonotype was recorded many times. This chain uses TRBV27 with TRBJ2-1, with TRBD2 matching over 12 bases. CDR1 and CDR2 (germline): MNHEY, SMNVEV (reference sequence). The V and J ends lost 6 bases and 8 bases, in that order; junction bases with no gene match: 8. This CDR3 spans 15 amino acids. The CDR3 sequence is CASSTLRLAGDEQFF. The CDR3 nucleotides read TGTGCCAGCAGCACCCTACGACTAGCGGGAGATGAGCAGTTCTTC.

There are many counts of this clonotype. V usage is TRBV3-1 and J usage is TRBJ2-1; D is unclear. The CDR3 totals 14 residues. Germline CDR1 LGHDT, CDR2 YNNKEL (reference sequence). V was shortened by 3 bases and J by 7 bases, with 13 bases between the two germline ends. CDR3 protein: CASSHSSSSNEQFF. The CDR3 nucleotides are TGTGCCAGCAGCCATTCAAGCAGCAGTAATGAGCAGTTCTTC.

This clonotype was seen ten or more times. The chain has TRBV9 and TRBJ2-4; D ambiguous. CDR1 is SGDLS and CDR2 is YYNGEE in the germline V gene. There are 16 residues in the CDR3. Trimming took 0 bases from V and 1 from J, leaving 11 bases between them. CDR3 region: CASSVGQLGAKNIQYF. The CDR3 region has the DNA TGTGCCAGCAGCGTAGGGCAGCTGGGGGCCAAAAACATTCAGTACTTC.

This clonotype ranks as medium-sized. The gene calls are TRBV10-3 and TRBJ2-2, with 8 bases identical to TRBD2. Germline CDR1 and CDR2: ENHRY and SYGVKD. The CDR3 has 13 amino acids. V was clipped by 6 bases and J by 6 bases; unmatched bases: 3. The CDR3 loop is CAIRGLESGELFF. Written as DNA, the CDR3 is TGTGCCATCAGGGGACTAGAGTCCGGGGAGCTGTTTTTT.